Below, 20 T cell receptor beta chains from the same sample are listed, as sequenced in a study of tumor T cells in aggressive B-cell lymphoma. Sequenced by immunoSEQ multiplex PCR; TCRdb stores in-frame clones only, minus some. Of under 3,500 clones listed, 92% are singletons. The sequencing sample was made of tumor tissue. The receptor set was obtained from an adult with diffuse large B cell lymphoma.

This clone was observed a single time. The chain joins TRBV5-1 to TRBJ2-5; 12 bases are a match to TRBD2. The CDR3 is 16 amino acids. CDR1 is SGHRS and CDR2 is YFSETQ in the germline V gene. V shed 0 bases and J 5 bases; nucleotides not matched to a gene: 5. The DNA of the CDR3 is TGCGCCAGCAGCTTGGATCGGCTAGCGGGGGGGGAGACCCAGTACTTC. This encodes CASSLDRLAGGETQYF. Based on the CDR3 plus reference TRBV5-1 and TRBJ2-5, the full variable domain is KAGVTQTPRYLIKTRGQQVTLSCSPISGHRSVSWYQQTPGQGLQFLFEYFSETQRNKGNFPGRFSGRQFSNSRSEMNVSTLELGDSALYLCASSLDRLAGGETQYFGPGTRLLVL.

This chain uses TRBV14 with TRBJ2-1, with D uncertain. Germline V lookup: CDR1 SGHDN, CDR2 FVKESK. This CDR3 comprises 16 residues. The V end lost 1 base, the J end lost 4 bases, and 14 bases lay between the germline ends. The CDR3 nucleotides are TGTGCCAGCAGCCAAGCCCAGGCGAGCTCTTACAATGAGCAGTTCTTC. This translates into CASSQAQASSYNEQFF.

CDR3: CASSIVSSGETEAFF. The CDR3 nucleotides read TGTGCCAGTAGTATAGTTTCGTCCGGTGAGACTGAAGCTTTCTTT. The J gene is TRBJ1-1, the V gene TRBV19; D is unclear. V was pared by 1 base and J by 5 bases, with 14 bases between. The CDR3 covers 15 residues. Germline loops: CDR1 LNHDA, CDR2 SQIVND (reference sequence).

The gene calls are TRBV6-1 and TRBJ2-2, with TRBD1 matching 7 bases. V shed 7 bases and J 8 bases; nucleotides not matched to a gene: 10. This CDR3 has 14 amino acids. Germline values: CDR1 MNHNS, CDR2 SASEGT. CDR3 amino acids: CASTGTESLGELFF. CDR3 nucleotide sequence: TGTGCCAGCACCGGGACAGAGAGTTTGGGGGAGCTGTTTTTT.

This clone was counted a single time. This chain uses TRBV19 with TRBJ2-7; 7 bases are shared with TRBD1. Germline CDR1 is LNHDA and CDR2 is SQIVND (reference sequence). CDR3 size: 13 residues. The J segment lost 6 bases and the V segment lost 8 bases, leaving 10 bases of the junction unmatched. This chain's CDR3 is CASAPGQSSEQYF. The CDR3 DNA sequence: TGTGCCAGTGCACCGGGACAGAGTTCCGAGCAGTACTTC.

The genes are TRBV7-3 and TRBJ2-5; weak D call: TRBD2 (6 bases). The V end lost 0 bases, the J end lost 2 bases, and 7 bases lay between the germline ends. The length of the CDR3 is 14 residues. The V gene's germline CDR1 is SGHTA and CDR2 FQGTGA. The CDR3 region has the DNA TGTGCCAGCAGCTTAACCGGACTACAAGAGACCCAGTACTTC. As protein: CASSLTGLQETQYF.

The V call is TRBV7-9, the J call TRBJ2-7; 9 bases align to TRBD1. The length of the CDR3 is 14 residues. Germline trimming cut 7 bases from V and 5 bases from J; bases unmatched to any gene: 9. In germline, CDR1 is SEHNR, CDR2 FQNEAQ (reference sequence). Here the CDR3 DNA reads TGTGCCAGCAACCCCGGACAGGGGTTTAACGAGCAGTACTTC. This codes for CASNPGQGFNEQYF.

CDR3 loop: CASSLFPGTGGEKLFF. As DNA, the CDR3 is TGCGCCAGCAGCTTGTTCCCCGGGACGGGGGGAGAAAAACTGTTTTTT. J is TRBJ1-4 and V is TRBV5-1, with D perhaps TRBD1 (5 bases). Per the germline V gene, CDR1 is SGHRS and CDR2 is YFSETQ. V gave up 1 base and J gave up 8 bases, with 18 bases separating them. The CDR3 length is 16 residues.

The CDR3 loop reads CASSLAGLPTDTQYF. The DNA of the CDR3 is TGTGCCAGCAGCTTAGCTGGACTTCCCACAGATACGCAGTATTTT. J is TRBJ2-3 and V is TRBV7-6; D is possibly TRBD2 (5 bases). The CDR3 spans 15 residues. Germline V gene data show CDR1 as SGHVS and CDR2 as FNYEAQ. Trimming took off 0 bases at V and 2 bases at J, with 9 bases between the two ends.

J is TRBJ1-2 and V is TRBV5-1; 8 positions match TRBD1. This CDR3 contains 14 residues. V shed 2 bases and J 4 bases; nucleotides not matched to a gene: 4. Germline lookup yields CDR1 SGHRS and CDR2 YFSETQ. The CDR3 loop reads CASSFATGAYGYTF. CDR3 in DNA: TGCGCCAGCAGCTTCGCGACAGGGGCCTATGGCTACACCTTC.

V and J are TRBV7-2 and TRBJ1-1; D may be TRBD1 (5 bases). V shed 3 bases and J shed 1 base, with 9 bases lying between them. The CDR3 extends over 14 amino acids. Germline CDR1 reads SGHTA; CDR2 reads FQGNSA. The CDR3, as DNA: TGTGCCAGCAGCTTTAGACAGACGAACACTGAAGCTTTCTTT. Its protein product is CASSFRQTNTEAFF.

V and J are TRBV7-2 and TRBJ2-1, with a weak D call TRBD2 (6 bases). The CDR3 contains 12 residues. CDR1 is SGHTA, CDR2 FQGNSA, per germline. V was pared by 3 bases and J by 6 bases, with 6 bases between. The CDR3 nucleotides are TGTGCCAGCAGCTTTAGCGGCAATGAGCAGTTCTTC. Translated: CASSFSGNEQFF.

The chain is built from TRBV10-3 and TRBJ2-3; possible D gene TRBD2, 5 bases. Trimming left V 5 bases short and J 0 bases short, with 9 bases between. Germline V gives CDR1 ENHRY, CDR2 SYGVKD. There are 14 residues in the CDR3. This chain's CDR3 is CAISSRTSTDTQYF. CDR3 nucleotide sequence: TGTGCCATCAGTTCCCGGACTAGCACAGATACGCAGTATTTT.

This sequence joins TRBV6-5 and TRBJ1-1; no clear D gene. CDR1 MNHEY and CDR2 SVGAGI come from the germline V gene. The CDR3 has 14 amino acids. V was pared by 2 bases and J by 5 bases, with 12 bases between. CDR3 amino acids: CASSYDPLGTEAFF. In DNA, the CDR3 is TGTGCCAGCAGTTACGATCCCCTAGGTACTGAAGCTTTCTTT.

The chain uses TRBV4-3 and TRBJ2-7; the match to TRBD1 covers 9 bases. V lost 0 bases and J lost 2; bases outside the gene matches: 5. Per germline, CDR1 LGHNA and CDR2 YSLEER. The CDR3 is made up of 16 amino acids. The CDR3 DNA is TGCGCCAGCAGCCAAGAGGACAGGGGCCCCACCTACGAGCAGTACTTC. This gives the protein CASSQEDRGPTYEQYF.

The V gene is TRBV5-1, the J gene TRBJ2-2; 7 bases are shared with TRBD2. The CDR3 contains 15 residues. V shed 0 bases and J 2 bases; nucleotides not matched to a gene: 1. The V gene's germline CDR1 is SGHRS and CDR2 YFSETQ. The CDR3 region is CASSLVAGNTGELFF. The CDR3 DNA follows: TGCGCCAGCAGCTTGGTAGCGGGTAACACCGGGGAGCTGTTTTTT.

The chain employs TRBV5-1 and TRBJ1-1; the D is unclear. From germline, CDR1 is SGHRS and CDR2 YFSETQ. V gave up 0 bases and J gave up 1 base, with 7 bases separating them. This CDR3 comprises 14 residues. The CDR3 coding sequence is TGCGCCAGCAGCTTGGTGGGAGAGAACACTGAAGCTTTCTTT. Its translation: CASSLVGENTEAFF.

The chain recombines TRBV19 with TRBJ1-5; 8 bases map to TRBD1. V lost 6 bases, J lost 3 bases, and 4 bases stayed unmatched. Per germline, CDR1 LNHDA and CDR2 SQIVND (reference sequence). This CDR3 comprises 14 residues. The CDR3 region is CASSKDRANQPQHF. As DNA, the CDR3 is TGTGCCAGTAGCAAGGACAGGGCCAATCAGCCCCAGCATTTT.

In its sample, this clone was seen a few times. The rearrangement links TRBV5-1 to TRBJ2-5; 8 bases match TRBD2. V was clipped by 4 bases and J by 2 bases; unmatched bases: 4. The CDR3 runs 14 residues. Per the germline V gene, CDR1 is SGHRS and CDR2 is YFSETQ. Here the CDR3 reads CASSTSGRQETQYF. CDR3 in DNA: TGCGCCAGCAGCACTAGCGGAAGGCAAGAGACCCAGTACTTC.

This chain joins TRBV28 and TRBJ2-3, with D possibly being TRBD2 (6 bases). Germline V gives CDR1 MDHEN, CDR2 SYDVKM. This CDR3 comprises 14 residues. The V end lost 5 bases, the J end lost 2 bases, and 11 bases lay between the germline ends. The CDR3 reads CASSVPSVTDTQYF. The CDR3 DNA sequence: TGTGCCAGCAGTGTCCCTAGCGTCACAGATACGCAGTATTTT.